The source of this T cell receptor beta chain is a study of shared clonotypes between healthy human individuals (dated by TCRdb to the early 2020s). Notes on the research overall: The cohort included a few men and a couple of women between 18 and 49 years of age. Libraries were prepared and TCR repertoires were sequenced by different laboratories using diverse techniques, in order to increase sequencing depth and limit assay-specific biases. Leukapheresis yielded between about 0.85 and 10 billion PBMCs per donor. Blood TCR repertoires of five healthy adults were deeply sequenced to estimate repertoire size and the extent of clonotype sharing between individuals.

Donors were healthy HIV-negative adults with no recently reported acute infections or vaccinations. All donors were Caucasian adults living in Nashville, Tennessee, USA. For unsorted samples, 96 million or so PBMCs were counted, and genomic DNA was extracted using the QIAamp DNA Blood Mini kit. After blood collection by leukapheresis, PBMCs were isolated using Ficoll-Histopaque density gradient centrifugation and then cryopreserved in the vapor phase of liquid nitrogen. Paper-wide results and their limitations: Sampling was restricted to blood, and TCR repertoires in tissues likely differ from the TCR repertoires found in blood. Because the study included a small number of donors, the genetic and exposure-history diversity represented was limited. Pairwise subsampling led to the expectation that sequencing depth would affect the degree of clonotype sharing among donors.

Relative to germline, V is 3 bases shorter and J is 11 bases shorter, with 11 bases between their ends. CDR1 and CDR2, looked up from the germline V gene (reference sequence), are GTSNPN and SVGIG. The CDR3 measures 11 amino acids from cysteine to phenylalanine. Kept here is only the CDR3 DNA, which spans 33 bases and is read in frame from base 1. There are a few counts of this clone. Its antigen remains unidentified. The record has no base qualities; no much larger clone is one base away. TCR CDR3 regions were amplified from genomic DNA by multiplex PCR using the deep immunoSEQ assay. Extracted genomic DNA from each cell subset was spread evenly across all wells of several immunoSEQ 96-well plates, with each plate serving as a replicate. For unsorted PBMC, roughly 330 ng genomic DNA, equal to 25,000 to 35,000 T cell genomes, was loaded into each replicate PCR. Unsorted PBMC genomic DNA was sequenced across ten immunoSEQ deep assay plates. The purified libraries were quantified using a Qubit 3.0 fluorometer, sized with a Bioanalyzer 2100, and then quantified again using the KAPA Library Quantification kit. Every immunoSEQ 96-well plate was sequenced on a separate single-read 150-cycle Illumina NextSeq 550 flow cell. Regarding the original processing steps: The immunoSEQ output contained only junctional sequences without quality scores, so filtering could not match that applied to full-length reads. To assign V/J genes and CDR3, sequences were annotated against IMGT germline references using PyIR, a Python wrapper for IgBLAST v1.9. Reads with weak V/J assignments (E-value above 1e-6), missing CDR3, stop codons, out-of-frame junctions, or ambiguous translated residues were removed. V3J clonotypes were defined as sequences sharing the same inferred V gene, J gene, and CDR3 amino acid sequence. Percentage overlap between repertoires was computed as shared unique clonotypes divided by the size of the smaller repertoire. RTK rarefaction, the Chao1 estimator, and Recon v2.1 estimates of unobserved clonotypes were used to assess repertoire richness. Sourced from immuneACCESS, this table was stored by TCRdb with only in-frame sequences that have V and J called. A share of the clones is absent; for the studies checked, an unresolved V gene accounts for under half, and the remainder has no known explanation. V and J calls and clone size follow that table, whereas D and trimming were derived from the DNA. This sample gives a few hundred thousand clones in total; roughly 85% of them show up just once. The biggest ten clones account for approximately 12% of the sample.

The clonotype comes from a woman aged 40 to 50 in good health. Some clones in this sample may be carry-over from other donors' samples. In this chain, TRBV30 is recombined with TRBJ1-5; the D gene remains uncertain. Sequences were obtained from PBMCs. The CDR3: CAWSGGGTQHF. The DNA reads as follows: TGTGCCTGGAGCGGAGGTGGGACCCAGCATTTT.